This passage covers 24 T cell receptor beta chains from one sample sequenced in a study of cytomegalovirus exposure and HLA in healthy donors. The assay was immunoSEQ multiplex PCR, and TCRdb's table has in-frame clones only and misses some. Of just over 65,000 clones listed, 95% to 98% are singletons. Specimen: PBMCs. Receptors were obtained from a woman aged 18-30 years in good health and CMV-seropositive.

This chain connects TRBV6-1 to TRBJ2-7; 7 nucleotides agree with TRBD1. The V segment lost 6 bases and the J segment 5 bases; nucleotides outside the gene matches: 4. The germline V gene encodes CDR1 MNHNS and CDR2 SASEGT. This CDR3 has 12 amino acids. DNA of the CDR3: TGTGCCAGCAGAGGGGGCGAAAACGAGCAGTACTTC. This sequence encodes CASRGGENEQYF.

V is TRBV25-1 and J is TRBJ2-7; D is undetermined. Germline CDR1 reads MGHDK; CDR2 reads SYGVNS. The CDR3 is 13 residues long. Trimming stripped 7 bases from V and 2 bases from J, with 12 bases between. The chain's CDR3 is CASMHPSAYEQYF. As DNA, the CDR3 is TGTGCCAGCATGCATCCCAGTGCCTACGAGCAGTACTTC.

This clone was seen just once. V is TRBV2 and J is TRBJ2-6, with D possibly TRBD1 on 6 matching bases. The germline gives CDR1 SNHLY, CDR2 FYNNEI. The CDR3 contains 18 residues. Trimming took 1 base from V and 0 from J, leaving 13 bases between them. The CDR3 DNA follows: TGTGCCAGCAGTGAAGTCCGGGACACCCTCTCTGGGGCCAACGTCCTGACTTTC. Translation gives CASSEVRDTLSGANVLTF.

The gene calls are TRBV5-5 and TRBJ2-7; 11 bases match TRBD2. The trim removed 4 bases at V and 1 base at J, leaving 4 bases unmatched. Germline V gene data show CDR1 as SGHKS and CDR2 as YYEKEE (reference sequence). The CDR3 is 15 amino acids. This chain's CDR3 is CASSGGLAVSYEQYF. Here the CDR3 DNA reads TGTGCCAGCAGCGGGGGACTAGCGGTGTCCTACGAGCAGTACTTC. The full variable domain, its missing parts supplied by reference TRBV5-5 and TRBJ2-7, is DAGVTQSPTHLIKTRGQQVTLRCSPISGHKSVSWYQQVLGQGPQFIFQYYEKEERGRGNFPDRFSARQFPNYSSELNVNALLLGDSALYLCASSGGLAVSYEQYFGPGTRLTVT.

J is TRBJ2-7 and V is TRBV27, with D tentatively TRBD1 (5 bases). V lost 4 bases and J 2 bases, leaving 9 bases between the germline ends. This CDR3 has 13 amino acids. Germline V CDR1 and CDR2: MNHEY, SMNVEV (reference sequence). CDR3 in DNA: TGTGCCAGCAGTTCACAGGCGGCCTACGAGCAGTACTTC. Residues: CASSSQAAYEQYF.

The chain uses TRBV21-1 and TRBJ2-5; the table names TRBD2, a call not compared with the DNA. TRBV21-1 is deemed a pseudogene. This CDR3 has 17 amino acids. The CDR3 sequence: CASSKAREEGKAETQYF. CDR3 DNA sequence: TGTGCCAGCAGCAAAGCGAGGGAGGAGGGAAAAGCAGAGACCCAGTACTTC.

This clone was recorded once. This rearrangement joins TRBV2 to TRBJ1-1; D is undetermined. The V end was cut by 3 bases, the J end by 1 base, with 9 bases between. The CDR3 extends over 14 amino acids. Per germline, CDR1 SNHLY and CDR2 FYNNEI. The CDR3 region is CASSDRTPNTEAFF. The CDR3 nucleotides read TGTGCCAGCAGTGACCGCACTCCGAACACTGAAGCTTTCTTT.

This clone was seen just once. The rearrangement joins TRBV5-4 to TRBJ2-2; D call uncertain. The V gene's germline CDR1 is SGHNT and CDR2 YYREEE (reference sequence). Between the trimmed V and J ends, which lost 3 bases and 4 bases, there was a span of 4 bases. CDR3 length: 12 residues. This CDR3 reads CASSYGTGELFF. CDR3 sequence (DNA): TGTGCCAGCAGCTACGGCACCGGGGAGCTGTTTTTT.

The CDR3 DNA reads TGTGCCAGCAGCCTACGACAGGGGCCAGAAAAACTGTTTTTT. This sequence encodes CASSLRQGPEKLFF. J is TRBJ1-4 and V is TRBV7-8; 8 nucleotides match TRBD1. The CDR3 length is 14 residues. Germline-derived CDR1 and CDR2 are SGHVS and FQNEAQ. V trimming: 5 bases; J trimming: 8 bases; junction bases outside the gene matches: 7.

The CDR3 DNA is TGTGCCAGCAGTGAAGCGCTGGGGGCTAGCGGACAACGGGCCATTGAGCAGTTCTTC. Translated, it gives CASSEALGASGQRAIEQFF. The J gene is TRBJ2-1, the V gene TRBV2, with a tentative D call TRBD2 (7 bases). V was cut by 0 bases and J by 9 bases, with 27 bases left in between. Germline CDR1 is SNHLY and CDR2 is FYNNEI. The CDR3 length is 19 residues.

The V call is TRBV11-2, the J call TRBJ2-1; 12 bases map to TRBD1. This CDR3 contains 16 residues. Germline CDR1 is SGHAT and CDR2 is FQNNGV. J lost 5 bases, V lost 5 bases, and 7 bases had no gene match. CDR3 sequence (DNA): TGTGCCAGCAGCGGAGGGACAGGGGGCGCCCACAATGAGCAGTTCTTC. Its protein product is CASSGGTGGAHNEQFF.

The rearrangement joins TRBV6-6 to TRBJ1-4; the D is unclear. V lost 5 bases and J 4 bases, leaving 11 bases between the germline ends. The CDR3 runs to 14 residues. Germline V CDR1 and CDR2: MNHNY, SVGAGI (reference sequence). The CDR3 DNA reads TGTGCCAGCAGTCCGAGTGGGCGTAATGAAAAACTGTTTTTT. Translating gives CASSPSGRNEKLFF.

The chain is built from TRBV9 and TRBJ1-1, with TRBD1 matching 7 bases. Germline loops: CDR1 SGDLS, CDR2 YYNGEE. The CDR3 runs to 14 residues. V was pared by 2 bases and J by 0 bases, with 1 base of the junction left unmatched. The CDR3 DNA reads TGTGCCAGCAGCGTCAGGGGGATGAACACTGAAGCTTTCTTT. Translation: CASSVRGMNTEAFF.

This rearrangement joins TRBV27 to TRBJ2-7; tentative D call: TRBD2 (6 bases). V lost 0 bases and J lost 6, with 18 bases in between. CDR1 MNHEY and CDR2 SMNVEV come from the germline V gene (reference sequence). This CDR3 is built from 16 residues. CDR3 amino acids: CASSLSPGVRSGEQYF. The CDR3 DNA follows: TGTGCCAGCAGTTTATCCCCGGGGGTCAGGTCGGGCGAGCAGTACTTC.

The chain is built from TRBV7-2 and TRBJ1-5, with unresolved D. Trimming left V 5 bases short and J 0 bases short, with 11 bases between. The CDR3 runs to 15 residues. CDR1 SGHTA and CDR2 FQGNSA come from the germline V gene. The CDR3 region is CASSIGSPSNQPQHF. CDR3 bases: TGTGCCAGCAGCATCGGTTCACCTAGCAATCAGCCCCAGCATTTT.

The DNA of the CDR3 is TGTGCCAGTAGCCCTGGACAGGGGTTGGAAAAACTGTTTTTT. It codes for CASSPGQGLEKLFF. The chain couples TRBV19 to TRBJ1-4; 9 bases fit TRBD1. V trimming: 6 bases; J trimming: 8 bases; junction bases outside the gene matches: 7. The CDR3 contains 14 residues. From germline, CDR1 is LNHDA and CDR2 SQIVND (reference sequence).

The chain joins TRBV5-1 to TRBJ2-7, with TRBD1 identical over 9 bases. V lost 6 bases and J lost 6; bases outside the gene matches: 7. The CDR3 has 13 residues. The germline V gene encodes CDR1 SGHRS and CDR2 YFSETQ. CDR3 residues: CASTRDRDFEQYF. As DNA, the CDR3 is TGCGCCAGCACGCGGGACAGGGATTTCGAGCAGTACTTC.

The chain joins TRBV19 to TRBJ2-1, with TRBD2 matching over 7 bases. Germline CDR1 and CDR2: LNHDA and SQIVND (reference sequence). The CDR3 is made up of 12 amino acids. V gave up 6 bases and J gave up 7 bases; unmatched junction bases: 3. The CDR3: CASRGGSNEQFF. The CDR3 bases are TGTGCCAGTAGGGGGGGGTCGAATGAGCAGTTCTTC. Supplemented by reference TRBV19 and TRBJ2-1, the full variable domain reads DGGITQSPKYLFRKEGQNVTLSCEQNLNHDAMYWYRQDPGQGLRLIYYSQIVNDFQKGDIAEGYSVSREKKESFPLTVTSAQKNPTAFYLCASRGGSNEQFFGPGTRLTVL.

V is TRBV19 and J is TRBJ2-3, with D possibly matching TRBD2 (6 bases). This CDR3 has 13 residues. V was trimmed by 11 bases and J by 0 bases, leaving 12 bases between them. CDR1 is LNHDA and CDR2 is SQIVND in the germline V gene (reference sequence). For the CDR3, the DNA is TGTGCCGCCTCTAGCGAAAGCACAGATACGCAGTATTTT. It translates to CAASSESTDTQYF.

This chain joins TRBV7-3 and TRBJ2-5; TRBD2 matches 12 bases. There are 17 residues in the CDR3. The ends lost 5 bases at V and 4 bases at J; junction bases unmatched: 11. Germline CDR1 is SGHTA and CDR2 is FQGTGA. CDR3 sequence reads: CASSRGTSGPFPETQYF. The CDR3 region has the DNA TGTGCCAGCAGCAGGGGGACTAGCGGGCCCTTCCCAGAGACCCAGTACTTC.

This chain joins TRBV11-2 and TRBJ2-7; TRBD1 agrees at 8 bases. The CDR3 totals 12 residues. After removal of 5 bases from V and 6 bases from J, the junction contained 3 bases not matched to a gene. Germline V lookup: CDR1 SGHAT, CDR2 FQNNGV. The CDR3 nucleotides read TGTGCCAGCAGCAGGGACAGGTTCGAGCAGTACTTC. It specifies CASSRDRFEQYF.

The J gene is TRBJ1-3, the V gene TRBV9, with D maybe TRBD1 (5 bases). CDR3 length equals 15 residues. The germline V gene encodes CDR1 SGDLS and CDR2 YYNGEE. V was cut by 1 base and J by 0 bases, with 8 bases left in between. The CDR3 reads CASSVRGSSGNTIYF. The CDR3 nucleotides read TGTGCCAGCAGCGTAAGGGGATCCTCTGGAAACACCATATATTTT.

The rearrangement links TRBV19 to TRBJ2-7, with 8 bases lining up with TRBD1. This CDR3 has 15 amino acids. V shed 3 bases, J shed 3 bases, and the junction held 7 bases outside the gene matches. Looked up from germline, CDR1 is LNHDA and CDR2 is SQIVND (reference sequence). CDR3 in DNA: TGTGCCAGTAGTATTCGAGGACAGGGTGGCTACGAGCAGTACTTC. Translated: CASSIRGQGGYEQYF.

The genes are TRBV6-5 and TRBJ2-7; TRBD2 might be the D (6 bases). The germline gives CDR1 MNHEY, CDR2 SVGAGI. CDR3 length: 12 residues. The V end lost 5 bases, the J end lost 7 bases, and 12 bases lay between the germline ends. The CDR3 DNA sequence: TGTGCCAGCAGTCTACCTAGCGCTGAGCAGTACTTC. It codes for CASSLPSAEQYF.